This entry features one T cell receptor beta chain sequence. The junction differs from germline at one of its ends, possibly a read error. Living in about two dozen US areas, the participants were between about 18 and 100 years of age. Clinical history reported by participants formed the basis on which cohorts were assigned. The sample originates from a study of blood T cell repertoires in COVID-19. In the original processing: The assay estimated nucleated cells by amplifying reference gene primers. Only in-frame clones appear in the TCRdb table, and some are missing; sequencing was by immunoSEQ multiplex PCR. The DNA was the basis for D and trimming; V, J and clone size are from that table. The profile shows 300,000 to 450,000 clones, around 89% of them singletons. Germline lookup yields CDR1 MNHEY and CDR2 SVGAGI. The length of the CDR3 is 14 residues.

Sequences were obtained from PBMCs or T cells enriched from blood (not recorded which). J is TRBJ2-1 and V is TRBV6-5, with a weak D call TRBD2 (5 bases). This clonotype was sampled from a man between 18 and 35 years old who had recovered from COVID-19. The CDR3 protein is CVSEPSRGFNEQFF. The CDR3 nucleotides read TGTGTCAGCGAACCCTCCCGGGGATTCAATGAGCAGTTCTTC.